Presented here are 27 T cell receptor beta chains from one specimen sequenced in a study of T-cell reconstitution after alpha-beta-depleted transplantation in children. Library preparation (for TCRbeta) was performed with unique molecular identifiers. TCRdb re-called the PCR reads through MiXCR, storing one row per CDR3 protein. Of some 450,000 distinct CDR3 sequences listed, roughly two fifths are singletons. The input for sequencing was PBMCs, taken before TCRalphabeta/CD19-depleted stem cell transplant. The receptors derive from a girl aged 2 to 9 with aplastic anemia, due to receive a stem cell transplant.

The rearrangement joins TRBV3-1 to TRBJ2-1, with 7 bases matching TRBD2. The CDR3 consists of 14 residues. CDR1 and CDR2 from the germline V gene are LGHDT and YNNKEL (reference sequence). V was pared by 4 bases and J by 8 bases, with 8 bases of the junction left unmatched. CDR3 loop: CASSPLGLVDEQFF. CDR3 DNA sequence: TGTGCCAGCAGCCCCCTCGGACTAGTTGATGAGCAGTTCTTC.

The rearrangement links TRBV20-1 to TRBJ1-1; D remains unclear. Germline loops: CDR1 DFQATT, CDR2 SNEGSKA (reference sequence). V was pared by 6 bases and J by 11 bases, with 16 bases between. The CDR3 contains 11 residues. CDR3 sequence: CSAPRAQRAFF. The CDR3, as DNA: TGCAGTGCCCCCCGGGCCCAGCGGGCTTTCTTT.

J is TRBJ2-7 and V is TRBV29-1; TRBD1 matches 9 bases. There are 13 residues in the CDR3. V was clipped by 5 bases and J by 2 bases; unmatched bases: 4. Germline V gene sequence: CDR1 SQVTM, CDR2 ANQGSEA. CDR3 bases: TGCAGCGTTATGGGACAGGGTACCTACGAGCAGTACTTC. Encoded protein: CSVMGQGTYEQYF.

This clonotype has a handful of counts. The chain has TRBV7-2 and TRBJ2-2; 7 bases align to TRBD2. With 5 bases clipped from V and 7 bases from J, the junction kept 16 bases outside the gene matches. The V gene's germline CDR1 is SGHTA and CDR2 FQGNSA. The CDR3 has 17 amino acids. CDR3 DNA: TGTGCCAGCAGCCAGAGGAGGGGACTAACTTCACACGGGGAGCTGTTTTTT. It translates to CASSQRRGLTSHGELFF.

The CDR3 sequence is CASSQDTSGNTGELFF. DNA for the CDR3: TGCGCCAGCAGCCAAGATACCAGCGGGAACACCGGGGAGCTGTTTTTT. The chain has TRBV4-3 and TRBJ2-2, with D tentatively TRBD2 (5 bases). The germline V and J ends were trimmed by 0 bases and 1 base, with 9 bases remaining between them. The CDR3 has 16 amino acids. The germline CDR1 and CDR2 sequences are LGHNA and YSLEER.

The gene calls are TRBV10-3 and TRBJ2-7; D gene unclear. Trimming removed 7 bases from V and 4 bases from J, with 11 bases in between. This CDR3 is 12 amino acids long. The germline CDR1 and CDR2 sequences are ENHRY and SYGVKD. The CDR3 region has the DNA TGTGCCATCAACGAGGAAGGGTACGAGCAGTACTTC. It translates to CAINEEGYEQYF.

V is TRBV2 and J is TRBJ2-1, with 9 bases matching TRBD1. Germline V gene sequence: CDR1 SNHLY, CDR2 FYNNEI. The CDR3 has 14 residues. The J segment lost 6 bases and the V segment lost 7 bases, leaving 7 bases of the junction unmatched. The CDR3 here is CASTPGTGPNEQFF. The DNA of the CDR3 is TGTGCCAGCACCCCCGGGACAGGGCCCAATGAGCAGTTCTTC. Full variable domain (outside the CDR3, taken from reference TRBV2 and TRBJ2-1): EPEVTQTPSHQVTQMGQEVILRCVPISNHLYFYWYRQILGQKVEFLVSFYNNEISEKSEIFDDQFSVERPDGSNFTLKIRSTKLEDSAMYFCASTPGTGPNEQFFGPGTRLTVL.

V usage is TRBV3-1 and J usage is TRBJ2-1; D not resolved. The CDR3 runs to 15 residues. The ends were cut back, 4 bases at V and 4 bases at J, with 14 bases in the middle. Germline lookup yields CDR1 LGHDT and CDR2 YNNKEL (reference sequence). The CDR3 DNA is TGTGCCAGCAGCCCCCTTACGGGCTCTTACAATGAGCAGTTCTTC. This sequence encodes CASSPLTGSYNEQFF.

This clonotype has a handful of counts. This chain joins TRBV3-1 and TRBJ2-7; TRBD2 matches 10 bases. This CDR3 has 15 residues. Trimming removed 5 bases from V and 4 bases from J; junction bases left unmatched: 8. CDR1 is LGHDT, CDR2 YNNKEL, per germline (reference sequence). The DNA of the CDR3 is TGTGCCAGCAGCGTAGCGGGAGGAGAAAGGTACGAGCAGTACTTC. The encoded protein is CASSVAGGERYEQYF.

The J gene is TRBJ2-1, the V gene TRBV6-5; no reliable D call. The germline CDR1 and CDR2 sequences are MNHEY and SVGAGI. The CDR3 extends over 16 amino acids. The V end lost 0 bases, the J end lost 0 bases, and 9 bases lay between the germline ends. DNA of the CDR3: TGTGCCAGCAGTTACTCAACGGAAAGCTCCTACAATGAGCAGTTCTTC. It yields the protein CASSYSTESSYNEQFF.

This clonotype was found once. This rearrangement joins TRBV20-1 to TRBJ2-1; unclear D gene. V lost 5 bases and J 2 bases, leaving 19 bases between the germline ends. CDR3 length: 16 amino acids. Germline V lookup: CDR1 DFQATT, CDR2 SNEGSKA (reference sequence). Here the CDR3 reads CSAQGNGLVAYNEQFF. CDR3 coding DNA: TGCAGTGCTCAAGGGAATGGCTTGGTCGCCTACAATGAGCAGTTCTTC.

The V call is TRBV11-2, the J call TRBJ2-2; TRBD2 matches 8 bases. CDR3 size: 15 residues. The germline V gene encodes CDR1 SGHAT and CDR2 FQNNGV. V shed 5 bases, J shed 2 bases, and the junction held 4 bases outside the gene matches. This CDR3 reads CASSPLAENTGELFF. The CDR3 nucleotides read TGTGCCAGCAGCCCACTAGCGGAAAACACCGGGGAGCTGTTTTTT.

The chain has TRBV4-2 and TRBJ2-3; a possible D gene is TRBD2 (6 bases). This CDR3 region has 15 residues. V was clipped by 0 bases and J by 6 bases, with 13 bases between them. Germline values: CDR1 LGHNA, CDR2 YNFKEQ. The CDR3 DNA is TGTGCCAGCAGCCAAGATAGGGACTCCCTGGATACGCAGTATTTT. Its translation: CASSQDRDSLDTQYF.

V is TRBV6-5 and J is TRBJ1-5; D may be TRBD1 (6 bases). This CDR3 comprises 17 residues. Trimming took off 5 bases at V and 0 bases at J, with 17 bases between the two ends. Germline V gene lookup returns CDR1 MNHEY and CDR2 SVGAGI. CDR3 sequence (DNA): TGTGCCAGCAGTACTCGGACAGCAACTAATAGCAATCAGCCCCAGCATTTT. It translates to CASSTRTATNSNQPQHF.

This rearrangement joins TRBV6-2 or TRBV6-3 to TRBJ2-5; D remains ambiguous. Germline loops: CDR1 MNHEY, CDR2 SVGEGT. The ends were cut back, 4 bases at V and 5 bases at J, with 11 bases in the middle. The CDR3 consists of 13 residues. In DNA, the CDR3 is TGTGCCAGCAGTTTGGATATACGCGAGACCCAGTACTTC. This codes for CASSLDIRETQYF.

The chain is built from TRBV29-1 and TRBJ2-1; 15 nucleotides match TRBD2. After removal of 6 bases from V and 7 bases from J, the junction contained 4 bases not matched to a gene. The CDR3 runs to 14 residues. The germline V gene has CDR1 SQVTM and CDR2 ANQGSEA. DNA for the CDR3: TGCAGCGTCCTGGGACTAGCGGGAGGAAATGAGCAGTTCTTC. As protein: CSVLGLAGGNEQFF.

This clonotype was picked up many times. The chain carries TRBV19 and TRBJ2-1; 7 bases are shared with TRBD1. Germline assignment: CDR1 LNHDA and CDR2 SQIVND (reference sequence). The CDR3 contains 13 residues. With V trimmed by 6 bases and J by 3 bases, 2 bases remained unmatched. In DNA, the CDR3 is TGTGCCAGTAGGACAGGGAGCTACAATGAGCAGTTCTTC. This encodes CASRTGSYNEQFF.

This clonotype has only a few counts. CDR3: CSATTTGQSNQPQHF. For the CDR3, the DNA is TGCAGTGCTACAACAACGGGACAGAGCAATCAGCCCCAGCATTTT. The chain combines TRBV20-1 with TRBJ1-5; 7 bases are a match to TRBD1. Germline V gene sequence: CDR1 DFQATT, CDR2 SNEGSKA (reference sequence). This CDR3 is built from 15 residues. V was pared by 4 bases and J by 1 base, with 7 bases of the junction left unmatched.

This clonotype was seen a few times. V gene TRBV12-5 combines with J gene TRBJ2-1; no firm D call. The length of the CDR3 is 16 residues. Germline V lookup: CDR1 LGHNT, CDR2 FRNRAP. V was cut by 0 bases and J by 2 bases, with 11 bases left in between. CDR3 bases: TGTGCTAGTGGTTTGGTACTTGTCAGGACCTACAATGAGCAGTTCTTC. It codes for CASGLVLVRTYNEQFF.

The V call is TRBV6-1, the J call TRBJ1-5; 12 nucleotides line up with TRBD1. The CDR3 sequence is 16 residues long. Germline CDR1 is MNHNS and CDR2 is SASEGT. V lost 7 bases to trimming and J lost 6 bases; unmatched junction nucleotides: 10. The CDR3 DNA reads TGTGCCAGCACCGACCGGGACAGGGGGCTGGGTCAGCCCCAGCATTTT. Translated: CASTDRDRGLGQPQHF.

In its sample, this clonotype was seen many times. CDR3 coding DNA: TGCGCCAGCAGCAACACAGGGGGACTCTACGAGCAGTACTTC. Protein sequence: CASSNTGGLYEQYF. The rearrangement links TRBV5-1 to TRBJ2-7; 8 bases match TRBD1. There are 14 residues in the CDR3. V lost 4 bases and J lost 3; bases outside the gene matches: 6. Germline V CDR1 and CDR2: SGHRS, YFSETQ.

The chain has TRBV12-3 or TRBV12-4 and TRBJ1-2; weak D call: TRBD1 (6 bases). V lost 2 bases, J lost 8 bases, and 15 bases lay in between. The CDR3 sequence is 14 residues long. The CDR3 DNA reads as TGTGCCAGCAGTTTACCGGACAGTCCGTACGGCTACACCTTC. This sequence encodes CASSLPDSPYGYTF.

The gene calls are TRBV20-1 and TRBJ1-5; tentatively, D is TRBD1 (5 bases). The V end was cut by 5 bases, the J end by 9 bases, with 20 bases between. The CDR3 runs to 14 residues. Germline CDR1 is DFQATT and CDR2 is SNEGSKA (reference sequence). The CDR3 DNA reads as TGCAGTGCTCGGCCCGGGACCGCAGAAAGGCCCCAGCATTTT. Its translation is CSARPGTAERPQHF.

This chain connects TRBV12-3 or TRBV12-4 to TRBJ2-4; TRBD2 matches at 8 bases. CDR3 size: 14 residues. V lost 6 bases to trimming and J lost 7 bases; unmatched junction nucleotides: 8. The CDR3 reads CASRVGGAGNIQYF. Here the CDR3 DNA reads TGTGCCAGCAGGGTCGGGGGGGCAGGGAACATTCAGTACTTC.

The sample holds many counts of this clonotype. V usage is TRBV12-3 or TRBV12-4 and J usage is TRBJ1-2; D remains ambiguous. Trimming removed 6 bases at V and 3 bases at J, with 14 bases between. This CDR3 has 14 amino acids. The CDR3 region has the DNA TGTGCCAGCAGCAGGTCGACGGCCCACTATGGCTACACCTTC. Translation: CASSRSTAHYGYTF.

This rearrangement joins TRBV28 to TRBJ2-7; D not resolved. CDR3 length equals 13 residues. The germline V gene encodes CDR1 MDHEN and CDR2 SYDVKM. V gave up 6 bases and J gave up 3 bases, with 12 bases separating them. The CDR3 DNA is TGTGCCAGCAGCAGAAGAGGATACTACGAGCAGTACTTC. Translation gives CASSRRGYYEQYF. Together with reference TRBV28 and TRBJ2-7, the CDR3 gives the full variable domain: DVKVTQSSRYLVKRTGEKVFLECVQDMDHENMFWYRQDPGLGLRLIYFSYDVKMKEKGDIPEGYSVSREKKERFSLILESASTNQTSMYLCASSRRGYYEQYFGPGTRLTVT.

The genes are TRBV5-1 and TRBJ2-4, with TRBD1 matching over 11 bases. Trimming cost V 3 bases and J 6 bases; bases outside gene matches: 5. Per the germline V gene, CDR1 is SGHRS and CDR2 is YFSETQ. CDR3 length equals 15 residues. CDR3 sequence reads: CASSSSGTGGNIQYF. For the CDR3, the DNA is TGCGCCAGCAGCTCATCCGGGACAGGGGGAAACATTCAGTACTTC.